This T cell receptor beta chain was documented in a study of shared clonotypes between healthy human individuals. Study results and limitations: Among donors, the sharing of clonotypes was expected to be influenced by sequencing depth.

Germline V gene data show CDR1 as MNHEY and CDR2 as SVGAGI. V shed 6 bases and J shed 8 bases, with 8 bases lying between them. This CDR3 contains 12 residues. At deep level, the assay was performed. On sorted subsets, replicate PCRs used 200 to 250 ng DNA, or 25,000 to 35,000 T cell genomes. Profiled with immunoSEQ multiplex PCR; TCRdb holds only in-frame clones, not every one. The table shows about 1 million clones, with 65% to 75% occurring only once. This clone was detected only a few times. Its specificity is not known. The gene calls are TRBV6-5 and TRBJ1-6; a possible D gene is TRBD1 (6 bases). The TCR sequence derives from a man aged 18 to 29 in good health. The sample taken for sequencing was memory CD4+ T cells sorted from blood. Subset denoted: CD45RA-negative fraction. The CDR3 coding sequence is TGTGCCAGCAGCCAGGGGTATTCACCCCTCCACTTT. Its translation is CASSQGYSPLHF.